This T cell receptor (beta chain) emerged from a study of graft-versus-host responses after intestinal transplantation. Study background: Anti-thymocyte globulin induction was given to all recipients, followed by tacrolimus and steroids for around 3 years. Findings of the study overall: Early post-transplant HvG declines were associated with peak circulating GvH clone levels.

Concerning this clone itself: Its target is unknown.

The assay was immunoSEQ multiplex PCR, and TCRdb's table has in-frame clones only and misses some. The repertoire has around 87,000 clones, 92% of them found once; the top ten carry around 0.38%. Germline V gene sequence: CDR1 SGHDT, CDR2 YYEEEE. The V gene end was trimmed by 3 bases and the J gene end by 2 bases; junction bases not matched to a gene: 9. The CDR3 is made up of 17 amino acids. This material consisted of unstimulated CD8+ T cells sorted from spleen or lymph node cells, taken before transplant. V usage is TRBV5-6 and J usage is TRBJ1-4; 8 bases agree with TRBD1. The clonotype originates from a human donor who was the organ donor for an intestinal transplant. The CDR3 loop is CASSSGQGANTNEKLFF. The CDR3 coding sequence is TGTGCCAGCAGCTCCGGACAGGGTGCTAACACTAATGAAAAACTGTTTTTT. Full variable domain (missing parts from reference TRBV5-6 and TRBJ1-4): DAGVTQSPTHLIKTRGQQVTLRCSPKSGHDTVSWYQQALGQGPQFIFQYYEEEERQRGNFPDRFSGHQFPNYSSELNVNALLLGDSALYLCASSSGQGANTNEKLFFGSGTQLSVL.